This T cell receptor beta chain appears in the sequencing data of a study of blood T cell repertoires in COVID-19. In the study overall: Specimens from acute and convalescent COVID-19 originated in the United States, Italy and Spain. The analysed material was cDNA or gDNA that came from T cells, B-cell-depleted T cells, or PBMCs.

In the original workflow: For nucleated cells, counts were estimated from reference gene primer amplification. This table comes from immunoSEQ multiplex PCR, and its TCRdb copy is limited to in-frame clones, with some not included. Clonal size and the V and J genes are those of that table, whereas D and trimming came from the DNA. The table records roughly 260,000 clones, approximately 86% of them present only once. Unmatched junction bases numbered 8, after V lost 7 bases and J lost 7 bases. In germline, CDR1 is LNHDA, CDR2 SQIVND (reference sequence). The CDR3 is 13 residues long. The chain couples TRBV19 to TRBJ1-2, with 8 bases lining up with TRBD1. Sequenced material: peripheral blood. The source of this sequence is a man aged 35-49 years who had recovered from COVID-19. The CDR3 reads CASTIDRGGGYTF. The DNA for the CDR3 is TGTGCCAGTACCATCGACAGGGGAGGTGGCTACACCTTC.